This TCR beta chain stems from a study of T cell repertoires in cytomegalovirus infection. Looking at the study overall: Matching HLA type and CMV infection were both indicated by public TCR beta signatures.

The CDR3 length is 11 residues. Germline CDR1 is WSHSY and CDR2 is SAAADI. V was clipped by 4 bases and J by 9 bases, with 9 bases between them. A single record per CDR3 protein comes from TCRdb applying MiXCR to the reads. The sample has fewer than 850,000 distinct CDR3 sequences, approximately 32% seen once; the top ten hold approximately 14%. To note about this clonotype: Its cognate antigen is unknown.

The TCR originated in a human donor in good health (CMV status not recorded). Some clones in this sample may be carry-over from other donors' samples. Source: cultured CD8+ T cells from PBMCs, taken from culture after CMV antigen stimulation. This chain links TRBV10-2 with TRBJ1-2; D not resolved. This CDR3 is CASSVYGSYTF. The CDR3 DNA is TGCGCCAGCAGTGTCTACGGGAGCTACACCTTC.